The 25 T cell receptor beta chains reported below all come from one sample, sequenced in a study of beta chain features in type 1 diabetes. Reverse transcription of all isolated RNA meant that expressed TCRB transcripts were sequenced. The data were produced by immunoSEQ multiplex PCR, yet TCRdb's version contains in-frame clones alone and is incomplete. The table shows more than 350,000 clones, with over 9.5% occurring only once. The sequencing input was naive CD4+ T cells from blood. All receptors derive from a woman aged 18-29 years in good health.

V gene TRBV25-1 combines with J gene TRBJ1-1, with D unclear. Trimming removed 7 bases from V and 4 bases from J, with 13 bases in between. Germline V gives CDR1 MGHDK, CDR2 SYGVNS. The CDR3 loop spans 13 amino acids. The CDR3 sequence: CASTREVGTEAFF. Written as DNA, the CDR3 is TGTGCCAGCACCAGAGAGGTAGGCACTGAAGCTTTCTTT.

This chain connects TRBV6-5 to TRBJ1-2; the D is unclear. V dropped 5 bases and J dropped 7 bases, with 8 bases sitting between them. The germline gives CDR1 MNHEY, CDR2 SVGAGI. The CDR3 covers 11 residues. The CDR3 here is CASSTRFGYTF. The CDR3 DNA sequence: TGTGCCAGCAGTACCCGGTTTGGCTACACCTTC.

The gene calls are TRBV9 and TRBJ2-3; tentative D call: TRBD1 (5 bases). This CDR3 is 18 amino acids long. Germline V gene lookup returns CDR1 SGDLS and CDR2 YYNGEE. V was clipped by 1 base and J by 1 base, with 19 bases between them. In DNA form, the CDR3 reads TGTGCCAGCAGCGTAAACCCTACTCCAGGGATGGGCACAGATACGCAGTATTTT. Encoded protein: CASSVNPTPGMGTDTQYF.

This clone was observed a handful of times. The chain has TRBV30 and TRBJ2-6; the D gene is possibly TRBD2 (7 bases). The CDR3 loop spans 17 amino acids. CDR1 is GTSNPN, CDR2 SVGIG, per germline (reference sequence). The V gene lost 3 bases and the J gene lost 2 bases, with 17 bases spanning the gap. CDR3 residues: CAWSPLGGRAGANVLTF. The CDR3 nucleotides read TGTGCCTGGAGCCCCCTGGGGGGGCGCGCTGGGGCCAACGTCCTGACTTTC.

The chain uses TRBV5-6 and TRBJ2-7, with 7 bases that match TRBD2. Trimming took 4 bases from V and 4 from J; bases not matched to a gene: 8. There are 14 residues in the CDR3. CDR1 is SGHDT, CDR2 YYEEEE, per germline. The CDR3 DNA reads TGTGCCAGCAGCCCCGGGGAGGGGCGGTACGAGCAGTACTTC. Residues: CASSPGEGRYEQYF.

This clone has more than one count but fewer than ten. The chain links TRBV30 to TRBJ1-4; D not resolved. V lost 1 base and J 0 bases, leaving 6 bases between the germline ends. The CDR3 runs to 14 residues. The V gene's germline CDR1 is GTSNPN and CDR2 SVGIG (reference sequence). CDR3 in amino acids: CAWSGETTNEKLFF. The CDR3 DNA reads as TGTGCCTGGAGTGGAGAGACAACTAATGAAAAACTGTTTTTT.

V usage is TRBV5-6 and J usage is TRBJ2-6; D is uncertain. Per germline, CDR1 SGHDT and CDR2 YYEEEE. V was clipped by 0 bases and J by 4 bases, with 5 bases between them. The CDR3 totals 14 residues. CDR3 region: CASSLAPGANVLTF. CDR3 DNA: TGTGCCAGCAGCTTGGCCCCCGGGGCCAACGTCCTGACTTTC. Full variable domain (remainder filled in from reference TRBV5-6 and TRBJ2-6): DAGVTQSPTHLIKTRGQQVTLRCSPKSGHDTVSWYQQALGQGPQFIFQYYEEEERQRGNFPDRFSGHQFPNYSSELNVNALLLGDSALYLCASSLAPGANVLTFGAGSRLTVL.

The rearrangement links TRBV5-4 to TRBJ2-5; D unresolved. The CDR3 runs to 12 residues. Germline V gives CDR1 SGHNT, CDR2 YYREEE (reference sequence). V was cut by 4 bases and J by 2 bases, with 6 bases left in between. For the CDR3, the DNA is TGTGCCAGCAGCGCGCAGCAAGAGACCCAGTACTTC. It codes for CASSAQQETQYF.

The V gene is TRBV23-1, the J gene TRBJ2-7; 10 bases are a match to TRBD1. TRBV23-1 is labeled an ORF, and its function is uncertain. V shed 7 bases and J 3 bases; nucleotides not matched to a gene: 12. CDR3 length equals 16 residues. The CDR3 spells CASNAHPGQGFYEQYV. The CDR3 DNA is TGCGCCAGCAATGCCCATCCGGGACAGGGGTTCTACGAGCAGTACGTC.

The chain uses TRBV5-1 and TRBJ2-3; tentative D call: TRBD1 (5 bases). V was trimmed by 5 bases and J by 3 bases, leaving 10 bases between them. Germline V CDR1 and CDR2: SGHRS, YFSETQ. The CDR3 spans 13 residues. The CDR3 nucleotides are TGCGCCAGCAGTTCAGGGCGGACAGATACGCAGTATTTT. Translated: CASSSGRTDTQYF.

There are a few counts of this clone. CDR3 residues: CASKRDRGLGYTF. The CDR3 bases are TGTGCCAGCAAAAGGGACAGGGGGCTTGGCTACACCTTC. V gene TRBV28 combines with J gene TRBJ1-2; 12 nucleotides line up with TRBD1. V lost 7 bases to trimming and J lost 7 bases; unmatched junction nucleotides: 4. The germline CDR1 and CDR2 sequences are MDHEN and SYDVKM. The CDR3 sequence is 13 residues long.

This clone was seen a few times. The rearrangement uses TRBV7-2 and TRBJ1-3; D not certain. Germline V lookup: CDR1 SGHTA, CDR2 FQGNSA. V lost 1 base to trimming and J lost 2 bases, with 9 bases between them. The CDR3 covers 15 residues. The CDR3 nucleotides read TGTGCCAGCAGCTTAGGTTGGGTGACTGGAAACACCATATATTTT. Translation: CASSLGWVTGNTIYF.

This chain uses TRBV7-8 with TRBJ2-7; D gene unclear. Trimming pared 4 bases from V and 0 bases from J, leaving 13 bases between. This CDR3 spans 15 amino acids. Per the germline V gene, CDR1 is SGHVS and CDR2 is FQNEAQ. DNA for the CDR3: TGTGCCAGCAGCTCCTATGGGCGGAGCTCCTACGAGCAGTACGTC. This encodes CASSSYGRSSYEQYV.

This clone was counted only a few times. CDR3 DNA: TGCGCCAGCAGCCCAACGGACAGCTCCTACAATGAGCAGTTCTTC. Translated, it gives CASSPTDSSYNEQFF. V and J are TRBV4-3 and TRBJ2-1; a weak D match, TRBD1 (6 bases). This CDR3 has 15 amino acids. V was pared by 4 bases and J by 0 bases, with 10 bases between. Germline CDR1 is LGHNA and CDR2 is YSLEER.

The CDR3 protein is CASSGSGGRSPLHF. The CDR3 coding sequence is TGTGCCAGCAGTGGCTCTGGGGGCAGGTCACCCCTCCACTTT. The chain combines TRBV25-1 with TRBJ1-6, with TRBD1 as a possible D gene (6 bases). The CDR3 sequence is 14 residues long. V was shortened by 4 bases and J by 10 bases, with 14 bases between the two germline ends. The germline V gene encodes CDR1 MGHDK and CDR2 SYGVNS.

V is TRBV4-3 and J is TRBJ2-1; 9 bases line up with TRBD1. The V and J ends lost 5 bases and 3 bases, in that order; junction bases with no gene match: 8. Germline loops: CDR1 LGHNA, CDR2 YSLEER. This CDR3 has 16 amino acids. CDR3 in amino acids: CASSSSYRGLYNEQFF. For the CDR3, the DNA is TGCGCCAGCAGCTCCTCTTACAGGGGGCTCTACAATGAGCAGTTCTTC.

V and J are TRBV7-9 and TRBJ2-1; a weak D match, TRBD2 (6 bases). The CDR3 extends over 15 amino acids. CDR1 and CDR2 (germline): SEHNR, FQNEAQ (reference sequence). Trimming shortened V by 3 bases and J by 5 bases, and 14 bases separated the two germline ends. This CDR3 is CASSLIFSGDNEQFF. The CDR3 nucleotides read TGTGCCAGCAGCTTGATATTTAGCGGTGACAATGAGCAGTTCTTC.

The chain is built from TRBV4-2 and TRBJ2-1; no definite D call. The germline V gene encodes CDR1 LGHNA and CDR2 YNFKEQ. V was shortened by 4 bases and J by 7 bases, with 11 bases between the two germline ends. The CDR3 length is 13 residues. The DNA of the CDR3 is TGTGCCAGCAGCCTGGAACCCCCGAATGAGCAGTTCTTC. It encodes CASSLEPPNEQFF.

The rearrangement uses TRBV18 and TRBJ2-5; no reliable D call. The CDR3 length is 15 residues. The V end lost 3 bases, the J end lost 0 bases, and 11 bases lay between the germline ends. Germline V gene lookup returns CDR1 KGHSH and CDR2 LQKENI. This CDR3 reads CASSPNKVYQETQYF. In DNA, the CDR3 is TGTGCCAGCTCACCTAACAAGGTGTACCAAGAGACCCAGTACTTC.

CDR3 nucleotides: TGTGCCAGCAGCCCTGGCAGGGAGCACACTGAAGCTTTCTTT. This codes for CASSPGREHTEAFF. V usage is TRBV7-9 and J usage is TRBJ1-1; possible D gene TRBD1, 5 bases. The CDR3 is 14 residues long. Germline CDR1 reads SEHNR; CDR2 reads FQNEAQ (reference sequence). V gave up 5 bases and J gave up 3 bases, with 13 bases separating them.

This clone was observed a handful of times. The chain links TRBV10-3 to TRBJ2-3, with D possibly TRBD2 on 7 matching bases. CDR3 length: 13 residues. V lost 11 bases and J lost 6, with 18 bases in between. CDR1 ENHRY and CDR2 SYGVKD come from the germline V gene. CDR3 amino acids: CASGGPPSDTQYF. CDR3 nucleotide sequence: TGTGCCTCCGGGGGGCCTCCATCGGATACGCAGTATTTT.

The rearrangement uses TRBV28 and TRBJ2-4; 9 bases map to TRBD1. The germline gives CDR1 MDHEN, CDR2 SYDVKM. The junction had 6 bases not matched to a gene; V was cut back by 4 bases and J by 8 bases. The length of the CDR3 is 14 residues. CDR3 nucleotide sequence: TGTGCCAGCAGTTCCGGGACAGGGAGCTACATTCAGTACTTC. Translated, it gives CASSSGTGSYIQYF.

This clone was seen a few times. The V and J genes are TRBV4-2 and TRBJ2-2, with a tentative D call TRBD2 (6 bases). Germline CDR1 reads LGHNA; CDR2 reads YNFKEQ. The CDR3 loop spans 17 amino acids. The V gene lost 4 bases and the J gene lost 5 bases, with 20 bases spanning the gap. CDR3 bases: TGTGCCAGCAGCCCAGCCGAGGAGGGAGGATATACCGGGGAGCTGTTTTTT. Protein product: CASSPAEEGGYTGELFF.

The V call is TRBV10-3, the J call TRBJ2-7, with D uncertain. V was clipped by 4 bases and J by 0 bases, with 4 bases between them. This CDR3 has 12 amino acids. Germline-derived CDR1 and CDR2 are ENHRY and SYGVKD. The CDR3 coding sequence is TGTGCCATCAGTGGTTTCTCCTACGAGCAGTACTTC. Translating it yields CAISGFSYEQYF.

The chain employs TRBV13 and TRBJ2-3, with D perhaps matching TRBD1 (5 bases). Trimming pared 5 bases from V and 2 bases from J, leaving 14 bases between. Germline assignment: CDR1 PRHDT and CDR2 FYEKMQ (reference sequence). The CDR3 loop spans 15 amino acids. The CDR3 DNA sequence: TGTGCCAGCAGCCCCTTACGACAGTTCACAGATACGCAGTATTTT. Its translation is CASSPLRQFTDTQYF. The entire variable domain, with the rest obtained from reference TRBV13 and TRBJ2-3, is as follows: AAGVIQSPRHLIKEKRETATLKCYPIPRHDTVYWYQQGPGQDPQFLISFYEKMQSDKGSIPDRFSAQQFSDYHSELNMSSLELGDSALYFCASSPLRQFTDTQYFGPGTRLTVL.